This T cell receptor (beta chain) was obtained from a study of T cell clonality in common variable immunodeficiency. This clone turned up a few times. Its antigen remains unknown. A much larger clone is a single base away; this may be a read error. Read sequence stops 3 residues before the CDR3 end, and the germline J gene provides the missing end. Study findings and constraints: Compared with healthy controls, CVID subjects showed increased TCRbeta clonality, mostly in about a third. Patient heterogeneity in the CVID cohort limited correlations between repertoire features and clinical complications. Shared TCRbeta clones were fewer between CVID subjects than controls.

Here immunoSEQ multiplex PCR was the method, and the copy in TCRdb shows in-frame clones only, minus some. The repertoire has tens of thousands of clones, none seen only once; the ten largest take less than 3.5%. The CDR3 length is 15 residues. The V and J ends lost 0 bases and 6 bases respectively, with 12 bases between them. The germline V gene encodes CDR1 MNHEY and CDR2 SVGEGT. The chain combines TRBV6-2 or TRBV6-3 with TRBJ2-1; D is ambiguous. The sequence derives from a person aged 18 to 69 in good health. Sequencing was carried out using peripheral blood mononuclear cells. Here the CDR3 reads CASSYSMSVCNEQFF. The part of the CDR3 DNA that was read is TGTGCCAGCAGTTACTCAATGTCTGTATGCAATGAG.